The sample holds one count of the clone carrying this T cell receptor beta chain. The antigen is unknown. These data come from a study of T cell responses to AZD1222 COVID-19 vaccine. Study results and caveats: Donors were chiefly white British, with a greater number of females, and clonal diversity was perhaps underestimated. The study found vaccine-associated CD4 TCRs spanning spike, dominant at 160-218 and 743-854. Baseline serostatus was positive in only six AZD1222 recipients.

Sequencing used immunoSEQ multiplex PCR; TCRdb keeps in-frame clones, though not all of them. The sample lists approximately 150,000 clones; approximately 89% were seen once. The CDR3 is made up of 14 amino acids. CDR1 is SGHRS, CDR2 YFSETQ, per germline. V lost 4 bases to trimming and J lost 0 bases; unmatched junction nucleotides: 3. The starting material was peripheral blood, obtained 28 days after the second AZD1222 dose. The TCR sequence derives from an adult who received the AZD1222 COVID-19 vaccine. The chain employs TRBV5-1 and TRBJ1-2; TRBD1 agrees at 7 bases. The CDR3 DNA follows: TGCGCCAGCAGCATAGGGACAGCTAACTATGGCTACACCTTC. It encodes CASSIGTANYGYTF. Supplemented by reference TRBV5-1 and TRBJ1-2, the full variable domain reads KAGVTQTPRYLIKTRGQQVTLSCSPISGHRSVSWYQQTPGQGLQFLFEYFSETQRNKGNFPGRFSGRQFSNSRSEMNVSTLELGDSALYLCASSIGTANYGYTFGSGTRLTVV.